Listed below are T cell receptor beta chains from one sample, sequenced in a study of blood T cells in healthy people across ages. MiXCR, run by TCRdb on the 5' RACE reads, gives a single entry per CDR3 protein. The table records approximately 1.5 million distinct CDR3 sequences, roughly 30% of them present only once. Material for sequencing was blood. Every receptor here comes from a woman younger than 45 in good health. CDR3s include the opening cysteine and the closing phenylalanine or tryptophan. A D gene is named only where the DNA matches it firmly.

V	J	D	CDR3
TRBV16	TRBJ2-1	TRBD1	CASSQFRDRVTYNEQFF
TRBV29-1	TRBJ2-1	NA	CSVEGQRSSYNEQFF
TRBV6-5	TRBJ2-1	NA	CASSYYRDLGEQFF
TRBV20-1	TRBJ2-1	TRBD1	CSAKRFRDRGYNEQFF
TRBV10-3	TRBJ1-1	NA	CAISEPSWDTNTEAFF
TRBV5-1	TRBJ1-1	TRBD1	CASRQGRALTEAFF
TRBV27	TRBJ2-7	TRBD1	CASSPSGTGPYEQYF
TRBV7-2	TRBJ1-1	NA	CASSFLSGAEAFF
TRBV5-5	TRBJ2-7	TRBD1	CASSLEGQGFYEQYF
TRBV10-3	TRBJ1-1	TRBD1	CAIRPTGTGVGAEAFF
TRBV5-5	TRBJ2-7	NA	CASSLGPEGREQYF
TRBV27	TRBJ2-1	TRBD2	CASSPRVSGMVNEQFF
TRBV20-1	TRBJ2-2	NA	CSAADGTNTGELFF
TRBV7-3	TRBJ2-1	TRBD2	CADYETPSGSSYNEQFF
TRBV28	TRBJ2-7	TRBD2	CASSLGLTSGRADFEQYF
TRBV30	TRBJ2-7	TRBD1	CASSGTGGASVDEQYF
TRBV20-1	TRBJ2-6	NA	CSATSAGTISGANVLTF
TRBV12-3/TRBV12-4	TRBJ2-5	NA	CVSSPRLAAKETQYF
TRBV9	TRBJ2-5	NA	CASSVGLATETQYF
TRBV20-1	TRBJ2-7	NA	CSARVAGTHEQYF
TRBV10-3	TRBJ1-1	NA	CAITEGIPNTEAFF
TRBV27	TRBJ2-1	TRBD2	CASSSVLGTRNNEQFF
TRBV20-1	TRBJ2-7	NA	CSATRGYEQYF
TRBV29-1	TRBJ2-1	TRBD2	CSVESLAGGKEQFF
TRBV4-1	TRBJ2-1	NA	CASSQVENGEQFF
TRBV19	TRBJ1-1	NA	CASNTYRGEAFF
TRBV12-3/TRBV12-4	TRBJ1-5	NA	CASSFRQKNQPQHF
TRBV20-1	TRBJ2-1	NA	CSALGPLSDNEQFF
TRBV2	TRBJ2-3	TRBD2	CASSQPAGSSTDTQYF
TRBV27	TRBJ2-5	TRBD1	CATQRRDSQYF
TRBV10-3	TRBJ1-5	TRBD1	CAIWTGTFNQPQHF
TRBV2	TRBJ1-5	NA	CASNPLIGGFGQPQHF
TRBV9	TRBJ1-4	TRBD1	CASSEQGDGEKLFF
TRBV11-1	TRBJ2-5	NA	CASSLSWRRSQETQYF
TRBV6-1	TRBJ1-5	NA	CASRLGGDVNQPQHF
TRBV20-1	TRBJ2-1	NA	CSATGSYHEQFF
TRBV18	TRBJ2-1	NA	CASSPARSNEQFF
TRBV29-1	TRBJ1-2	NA	CSVPDIDLYGYTF
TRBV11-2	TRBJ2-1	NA	CASSLVNMGYNEQFF
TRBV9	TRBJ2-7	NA	CASSVDGGPLYEQYF
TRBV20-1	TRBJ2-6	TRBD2	CSARDGGVTSLSGANVLTF
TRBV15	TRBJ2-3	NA	CATSRVVFDTQYF
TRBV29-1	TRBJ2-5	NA	CSVELLDLKTQYF